This record covers a single T cell receptor beta chain. While infection was still active, Seattle patients were enrolled and then followed longitudinally. This sample was taken from a study of blood T cell repertoires in COVID-19. Study-wide background: Acute and convalescent COVID-19 samples came from the United States, Italy and Spain.

Per the original data handling: Estimated nucleated cell counts came from reference gene primer amplification. Only in-frame clones appear in the TCRdb table, and some are missing; sequencing was by immunoSEQ multiplex PCR. V and J calls and clone size are those listed in that table; D and trimming were worked out from the DNA. The sample includes a few hundred thousand clones, under 90% seen only once; the top ten take under 3.5%. V gave up 2 bases and J gave up 3 bases, with 11 bases separating them. Germline V gene sequence: CDR1 GTSNPN, CDR2 SVGIG (reference sequence). This CDR3 is built from 14 residues.

This TCR came from a woman under 40 with COVID-19, enrolled during active disease. Input material: peripheral blood. This chain links TRBV30 with TRBJ2-1; D call uncertain. The CDR3 DNA is TGTGCCTGGAGTAAGGATAGAGGCTACAATGAGCAGTTCTTC. As protein: CAWSKDRGYNEQFF.